This TCR beta chain is drawn from a study of long-term antiretroviral therapy in people with HIV. Study outcomes and limitations: Despite increasing after ART, diversity remained lower than that of transplant donor controls. Missing from the dataset were any data on ART adherence, viral resistance or therapy changes.

Cryopreserved PBMC numbered about 0.85-10 million per sample before DNA extraction. A remark on this clone: Its cognate antigen is unknown.

The germline V gene has CDR1 SGHTA and CDR2 FQGTGA. The V gene end was trimmed by 5 bases and the J gene end by 5 bases; junction bases not matched to a gene: 6. The CDR3 length is 14 residues. Samples were assayed with immunoSEQ v3.0 at survey level. TCRdb's table, derived via immunoSEQ multiplex PCR, lists solely in-frame clones and lacks some. The repertoire holds approximately 17,000 clones, with approximately 84% as singletons. This TCR was sampled from a man aged 25-40 years with HIV. Material: unsorted PBMCs, obtained roughly 14 months before starting antiretroviral therapy. The chain is built from TRBV7-3 and TRBJ1-2; 9 bases align to TRBD1. CDR3: CASSLGQGIYGYTF. The CDR3 bases are TGTGCCAGCAGCCTTGGACAGGGGATATATGGCTACACCTTC. Full variable domain (rest looked up from reference TRBV7-3 and TRBJ1-2): GAGVSQTPSNKVTEKGKYVELRCDPISGHTALYWYRQSLGQGPEFLIYFQGTGAADDSGLPNDRFFAVRPEGSVSTLKIQRTERGDSAVYLCASSLGQGIYGYTFGSGTRLTVV.